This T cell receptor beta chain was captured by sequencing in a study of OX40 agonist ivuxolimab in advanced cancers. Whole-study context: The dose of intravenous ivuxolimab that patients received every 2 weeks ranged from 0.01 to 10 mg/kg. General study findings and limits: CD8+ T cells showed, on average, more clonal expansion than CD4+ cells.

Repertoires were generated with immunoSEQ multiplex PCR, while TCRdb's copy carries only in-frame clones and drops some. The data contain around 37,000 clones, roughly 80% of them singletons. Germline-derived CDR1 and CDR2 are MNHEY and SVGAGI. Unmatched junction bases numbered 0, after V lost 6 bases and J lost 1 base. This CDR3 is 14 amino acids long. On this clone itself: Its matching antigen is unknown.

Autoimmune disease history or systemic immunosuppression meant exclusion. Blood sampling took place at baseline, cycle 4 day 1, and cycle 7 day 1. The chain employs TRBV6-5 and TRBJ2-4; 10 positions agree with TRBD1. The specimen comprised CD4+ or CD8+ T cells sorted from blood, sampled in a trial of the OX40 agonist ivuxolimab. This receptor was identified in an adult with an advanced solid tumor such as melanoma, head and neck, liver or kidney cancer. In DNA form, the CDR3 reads TGTGCCAGCAGGGGACAGGGGGCCAAAAACATTCAGTACTTC. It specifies CASRGQGAKNIQYF.